The next 14 T cell receptor beta chains were all read from a single sample in a study of T cell responses to AZD1222 COVID-19 vaccine. Sequencing was performed with immunoSEQ multiplex PCR; in TCRdb, only in-frame clones are kept and a portion is missing. The repertoire consists of tens of thousands of clones, with roughly 89% occurring once and the leading ten covering 9.3%. This material consisted of peripheral blood, taken 28 days after the second AZD1222 dose. These receptors were obtained from an adult who received the AZD1222 COVID-19 vaccine.

The chain employs TRBV28 and TRBJ2-7, with D maybe TRBD1 (6 bases). This CDR3 has 12 amino acids. Per germline, CDR1 MDHEN and CDR2 SYDVKM. The germline V and J ends were trimmed by 5 bases and 3 bases, with 8 bases remaining between them. DNA for the CDR3: TGTGCCAGCAGTGAGGGGGTCTACGAGCAGTACTTC. This encodes CASSEGVYEQYF.

The chain couples TRBV7-9 to TRBJ1-5; D gene ambiguous. This CDR3 is 14 amino acids long. Germline CDR1 SEHNR, CDR2 FQNEAQ (reference sequence). Trimming cost V 1 base and J 3 bases, with 7 bases left between them. CDR3 nucleotide sequence: TGTGCCAGCAGCTTAGGTGGACTCAATCAGCCCCAGCATTTT. Translation: CASSLGGLNQPQHF.

This clone was detected only once. This chain links TRBV28 with TRBJ2-1; D is perhaps TRBD1 or TRBD2 (5 bases each). Deletions cut 10 bases from V and 5 bases from J, with 15 bases between. The CDR3 is 13 residues long. The germline gives CDR1 MDHEN, CDR2 SYDVKM. The CDR3 loop is CATGRGRNNEQFF. The CDR3 nucleotides are TGTGCCACAGGACGGGGCCGAAACAATGAGCAGTTCTTC.

The chain joins TRBV3-1 (or the pseudogene TRBV3-2) to TRBJ2-6; no firm D call. Germline CDR1 reads LGHDT; CDR2 reads YNNKEL (reference sequence). The V and J ends lost 1 base and 1 base respectively, with 8 bases between them. This CDR3 comprises 16 residues. CDR3 nucleotides: TGTGCCAGCAGCCAAGTCGTACAGTCTGGGGCCAACGTCCTGACTTTC. Translating it yields CASSQVVQSGANVLTF.

The rearrangement links TRBV7-9 to TRBJ2-5, with 11 bases that match TRBD2. Germline CDR1 and CDR2: SEHNR and FQNEAQ (reference sequence). The ends lost 4 bases at V and 5 bases at J; junction bases unmatched: 6. The length of the CDR3 is 15 residues. As DNA, the CDR3 is TGTGCCAGCAGCTCGGGACTAGCGGAGGGGGAGACCCAGTACTTC. Amino acids: CASSSGLAEGETQYF. The variable domain in full, completed from reference TRBV7-9 and TRBJ2-5, reads DTGVSQNPRHKITKRGQNVTFRCDPISEHNRLYWYRQTLGQGPEFLTYFQNEAQLEKSRLLSDRFSAERPKGSFSTLEIQRTEQGDSAMYLCASSSGLAEGETQYFGPGTRLLVL.

The V and J genes are TRBV30 and TRBJ2-1, with 9 bases identical to TRBD2. CDR1 GTSNPN and CDR2 SVGIG come from the germline V gene (reference sequence). The CDR3 covers 12 residues. The V gene end was trimmed by 3 bases and the J gene end by 15 bases; junction bases not matched to a gene: 9. The chain's CDR3 is CAWRASGAPGFF. CDR3 bases: TGTGCCTGGAGGGCTAGCGGGGCCCCGGGGTTCTTC.

This clone was observed a handful of times. The rearrangement uses TRBV19 and TRBJ2-1, with D possibly TRBD1 on 6 matching bases. CDR1 and CDR2 (germline): LNHDA, SQIVND (reference sequence). Trimming stripped 6 bases from V and 4 bases from J, with 16 bases between. CDR3 length equals 15 residues. This CDR3 is CASSLQGSIYNEQFF. The DNA of the CDR3 is TGTGCCAGTAGCCTACAGGGATCGATATACAATGAGCAGTTCTTC.

The genes are TRBV6-5 and TRBJ1-5, with unresolved D. This CDR3 has 12 residues. CDR1 is MNHEY and CDR2 is SVGAGI in the germline V gene. Trimming stripped 4 bases from V and 6 bases from J, with 7 bases between. As DNA, the CDR3 is TGTGCCAGCAGTTCCCGGGGTCAGCCCCAGCATTTT. It is translated as CASSSRGQPQHF.

The rearrangement joins TRBV2 to TRBJ2-1; D uncertain. Germline CDR1 reads SNHLY; CDR2 reads FYNNEI. The CDR3 has 16 residues. Trimming shortened V by 4 bases and J by 0 bases, and 13 bases separated the two germline ends. This chain's CDR3 is CASSGARSRSYNEQFF. Here the CDR3 DNA reads TGTGCCAGCAGTGGTGCCCGGTCTCGCTCCTACAATGAGCAGTTCTTC.

J is TRBJ2-7 and V is TRBV19; D remains unclear. In germline, CDR1 is LNHDA, CDR2 SQIVND (reference sequence). Trimming removed 3 bases at V and 1 base at J, with 7 bases between. The CDR3 is 13 amino acids. The CDR3: CASSISFSYEQYF. In nucleotides, the CDR3 is TGTGCCAGTAGTATTTCCTTTTCCTACGAGCAGTACTTC.

This chain links TRBV7-6 with TRBJ2-1; D unclear. Germline loops: CDR1 SGHVS, CDR2 FNYEAQ. The V and J ends lost 1 base and 0 bases respectively, with 10 bases between them. The CDR3 runs 16 residues. CDR3 residues: CASSLGGKSSYNEQFF. The CDR3 DNA reads as TGTGCCAGCAGCTTAGGTGGAAAGAGCTCCTACAATGAGCAGTTCTTC.

The chain is built from TRBV7-6 and TRBJ1-1; 7 bases match TRBD1. Germline V lookup: CDR1 SGHVS, CDR2 FNYEAQ. V trimming: 1 base; J trimming: 5 bases; junction bases outside the gene matches: 13. This CDR3 is 17 amino acids long. The CDR3 is CASSLVRGEQGRTEAFF. CDR3 nucleotides: TGTGCCAGCAGCTTAGTCAGGGGGGAACAGGGGAGAACTGAAGCTTTCTTT.

This clone was observed a few times. The chain carries TRBV29-1 and TRBJ1-2; 8 bases match TRBD1. Trimming cost V 4 bases and J 7 bases; bases outside gene matches: 5. Germline-derived CDR1 and CDR2 are SQVTM and ANQGSEA. The CDR3 contains 12 residues. The CDR3: CSVGAGGFGYTF. The DNA of the CDR3 is TGCAGCGTTGGGGCAGGGGGCTTTGGCTACACCTTC. The entire variable domain, with the rest obtained from reference TRBV29-1 and TRBJ1-2, is as follows: SAVISQKPSRDICQRGTSLTIQCQVDSQVTMMFWYRQQPGQSLTLIATANQGSEATYESGFVIDKFPISRPNLTFSTLTVSNMSPEDSSIYLCSVGAGGFGYTFGSGTRLTVV.

V usage is TRBV5-1 and J usage is TRBJ2-7; 13 bases are shared with TRBD2. With 4 bases clipped from V and 3 bases from J, the junction kept 4 bases outside the gene matches. CDR3 length equals 15 residues. In germline, CDR1 is SGHRS, CDR2 YFSETQ. CDR3 sequence reads: CASSPGLAGNYEQYV. DNA of the CDR3: TGCGCCAGCAGCCCGGGACTAGCGGGGAACTACGAGCAGTACGTC.